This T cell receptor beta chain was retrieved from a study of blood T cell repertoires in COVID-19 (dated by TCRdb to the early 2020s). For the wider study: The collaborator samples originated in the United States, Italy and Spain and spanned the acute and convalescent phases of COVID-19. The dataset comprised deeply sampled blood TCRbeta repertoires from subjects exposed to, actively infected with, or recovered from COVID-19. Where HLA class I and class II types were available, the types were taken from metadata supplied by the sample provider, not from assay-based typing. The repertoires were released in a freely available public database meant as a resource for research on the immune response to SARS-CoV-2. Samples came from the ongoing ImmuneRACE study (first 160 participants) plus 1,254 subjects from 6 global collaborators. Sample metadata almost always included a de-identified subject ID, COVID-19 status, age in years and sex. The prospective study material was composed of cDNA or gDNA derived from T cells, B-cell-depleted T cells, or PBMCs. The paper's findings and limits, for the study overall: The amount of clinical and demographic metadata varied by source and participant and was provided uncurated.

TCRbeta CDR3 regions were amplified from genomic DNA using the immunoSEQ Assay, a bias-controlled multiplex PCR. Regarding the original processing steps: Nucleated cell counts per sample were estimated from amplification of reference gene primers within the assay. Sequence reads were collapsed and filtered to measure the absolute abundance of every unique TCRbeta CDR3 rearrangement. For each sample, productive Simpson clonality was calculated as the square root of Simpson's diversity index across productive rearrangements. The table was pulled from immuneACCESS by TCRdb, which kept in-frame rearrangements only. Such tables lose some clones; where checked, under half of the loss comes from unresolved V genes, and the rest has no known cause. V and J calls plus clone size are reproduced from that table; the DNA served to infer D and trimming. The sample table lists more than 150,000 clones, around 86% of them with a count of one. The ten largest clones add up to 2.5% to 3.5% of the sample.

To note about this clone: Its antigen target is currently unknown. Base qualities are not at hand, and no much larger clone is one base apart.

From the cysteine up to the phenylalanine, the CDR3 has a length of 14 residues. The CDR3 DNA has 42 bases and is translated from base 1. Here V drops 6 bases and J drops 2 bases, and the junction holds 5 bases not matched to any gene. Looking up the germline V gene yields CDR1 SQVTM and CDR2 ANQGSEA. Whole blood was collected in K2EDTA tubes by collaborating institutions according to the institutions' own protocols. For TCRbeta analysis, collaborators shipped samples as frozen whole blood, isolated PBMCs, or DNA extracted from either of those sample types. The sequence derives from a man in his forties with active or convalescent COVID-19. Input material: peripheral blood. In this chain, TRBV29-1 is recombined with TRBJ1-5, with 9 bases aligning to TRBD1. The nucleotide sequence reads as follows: TGCAGCGTAACGGACAGGGGTGGCAATCAGCCCCAGCATTTT. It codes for CSVTDRGGNQPQHF.